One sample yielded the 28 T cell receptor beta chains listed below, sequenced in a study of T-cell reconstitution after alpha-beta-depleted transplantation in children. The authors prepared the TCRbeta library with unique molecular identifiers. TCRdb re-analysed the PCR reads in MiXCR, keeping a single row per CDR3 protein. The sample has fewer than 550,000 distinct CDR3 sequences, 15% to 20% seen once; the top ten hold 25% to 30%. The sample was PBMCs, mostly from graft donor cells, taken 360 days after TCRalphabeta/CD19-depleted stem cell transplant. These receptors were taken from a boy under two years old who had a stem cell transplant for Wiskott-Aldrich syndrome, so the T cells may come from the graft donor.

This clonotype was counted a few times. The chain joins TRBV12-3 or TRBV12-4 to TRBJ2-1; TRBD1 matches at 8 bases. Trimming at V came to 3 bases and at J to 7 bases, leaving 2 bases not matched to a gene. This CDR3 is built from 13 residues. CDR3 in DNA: TGTGCCAGCAGTTTCCGGGACAGGAATGAGCAGTTCTTC. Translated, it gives CASSFRDRNEQFF.

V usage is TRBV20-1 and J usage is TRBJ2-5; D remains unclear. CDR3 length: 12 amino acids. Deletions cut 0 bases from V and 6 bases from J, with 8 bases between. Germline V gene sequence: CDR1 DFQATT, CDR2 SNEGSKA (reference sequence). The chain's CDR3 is CSARDREQTQYF. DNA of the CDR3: TGCAGTGCTAGAGATCGTGAACAGACCCAGTACTTC.

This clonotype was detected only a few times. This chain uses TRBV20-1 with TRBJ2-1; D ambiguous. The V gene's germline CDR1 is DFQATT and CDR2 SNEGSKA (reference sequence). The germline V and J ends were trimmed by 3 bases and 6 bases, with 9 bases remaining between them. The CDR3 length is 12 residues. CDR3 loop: CSARVLINEQFF. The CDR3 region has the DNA TGCAGTGCTAGGGTACTGATCAATGAGCAGTTCTTC.

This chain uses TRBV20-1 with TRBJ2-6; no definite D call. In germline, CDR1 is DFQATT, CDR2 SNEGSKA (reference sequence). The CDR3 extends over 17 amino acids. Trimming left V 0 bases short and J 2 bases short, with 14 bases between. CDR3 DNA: TGCAGTGCTAGAGATCACCAGGCAGAGACTGGGGCCAACGTCCTGACTTTC. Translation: CSARDHQAETGANVLTF.

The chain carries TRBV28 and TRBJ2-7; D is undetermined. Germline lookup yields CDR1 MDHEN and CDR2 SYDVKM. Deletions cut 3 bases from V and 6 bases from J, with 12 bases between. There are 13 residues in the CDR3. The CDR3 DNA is TGTGCCAGCAGTTTTTTAACTGAAACCGAGCAGTACTTC. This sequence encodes CASSFLTETEQYF.

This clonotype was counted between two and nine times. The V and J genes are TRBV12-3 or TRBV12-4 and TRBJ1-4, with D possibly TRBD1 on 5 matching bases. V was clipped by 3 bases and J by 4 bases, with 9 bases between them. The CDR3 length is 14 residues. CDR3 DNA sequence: TGTGCCAGCAGTTTTTGGGGGTTTAATGAAAAACTGTTTTTT. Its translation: CASSFWGFNEKLFF.

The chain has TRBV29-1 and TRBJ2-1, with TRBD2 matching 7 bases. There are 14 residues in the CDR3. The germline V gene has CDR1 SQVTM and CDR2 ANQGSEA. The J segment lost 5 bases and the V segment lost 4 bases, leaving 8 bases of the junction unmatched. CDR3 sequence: CSVGGRLADNEQFF. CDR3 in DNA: TGCAGCGTTGGGGGGAGGCTAGCGGACAATGAGCAGTTCTTC.

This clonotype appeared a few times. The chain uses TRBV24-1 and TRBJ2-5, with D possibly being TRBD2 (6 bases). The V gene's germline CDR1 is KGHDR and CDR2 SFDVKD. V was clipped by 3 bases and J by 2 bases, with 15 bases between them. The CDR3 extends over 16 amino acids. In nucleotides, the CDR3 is TGTGCCACCAGTGATCCTCTACTAGCATGGCAAGAGACCCAGTACTTC. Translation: CATSDPLLAWQETQYF.

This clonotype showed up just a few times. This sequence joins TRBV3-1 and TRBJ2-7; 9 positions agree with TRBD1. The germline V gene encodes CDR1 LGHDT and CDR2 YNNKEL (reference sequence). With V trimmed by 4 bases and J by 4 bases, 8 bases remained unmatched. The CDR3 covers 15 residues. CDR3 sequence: CASSLGTGFLYEQYF. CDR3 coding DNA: TGTGCCAGCAGCCTCGGGACAGGGTTTCTGTACGAGCAGTACTTC.

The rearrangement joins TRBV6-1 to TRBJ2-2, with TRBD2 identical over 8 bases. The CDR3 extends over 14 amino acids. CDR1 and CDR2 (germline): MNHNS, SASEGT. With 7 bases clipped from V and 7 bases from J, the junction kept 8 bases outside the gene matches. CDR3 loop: CASTYGGGVGELFF. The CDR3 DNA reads TGTGCCAGCACCTACGGGGGGGGCGTCGGGGAGCTGTTTTTT.

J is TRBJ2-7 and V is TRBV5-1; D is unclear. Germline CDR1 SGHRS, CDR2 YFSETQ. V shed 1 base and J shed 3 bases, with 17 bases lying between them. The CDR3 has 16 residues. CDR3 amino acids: CASSLFTAQSRYEQYF. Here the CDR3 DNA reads TGCGCCAGCAGCTTGTTTACAGCTCAATCCCGCTACGAGCAGTACTTC.

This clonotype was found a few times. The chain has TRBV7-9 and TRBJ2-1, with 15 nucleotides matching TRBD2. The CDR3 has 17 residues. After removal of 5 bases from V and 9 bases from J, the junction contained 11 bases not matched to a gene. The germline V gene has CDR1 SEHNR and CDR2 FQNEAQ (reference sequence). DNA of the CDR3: TGTGCCAGCAGCAAGAGGACTAGCGGGAGGGCCGGGGTTGAGCAGTTCTTC. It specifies CASSKRTSGRAGVEQFF.

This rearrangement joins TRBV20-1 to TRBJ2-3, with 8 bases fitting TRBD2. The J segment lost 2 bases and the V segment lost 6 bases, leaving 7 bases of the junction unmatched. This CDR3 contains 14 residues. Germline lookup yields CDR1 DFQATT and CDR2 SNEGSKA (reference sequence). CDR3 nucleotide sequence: TGCAGTGCGGGCGTAGCGGGGCTCACAGATACGCAGTATTTT. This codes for CSAGVAGLTDTQYF.

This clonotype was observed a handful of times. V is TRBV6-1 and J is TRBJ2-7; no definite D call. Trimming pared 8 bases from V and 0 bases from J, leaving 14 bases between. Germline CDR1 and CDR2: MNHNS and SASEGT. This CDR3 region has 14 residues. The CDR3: CASGRTELSYEQYF. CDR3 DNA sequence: TGTGCCAGCGGTAGGACGGAACTCTCCTACGAGCAGTACTTC.

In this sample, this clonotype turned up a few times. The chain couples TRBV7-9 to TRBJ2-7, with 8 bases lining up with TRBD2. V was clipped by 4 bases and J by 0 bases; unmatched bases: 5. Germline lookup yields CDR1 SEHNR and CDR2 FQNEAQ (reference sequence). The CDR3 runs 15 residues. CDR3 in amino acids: CASSSPTSGSYEQYF. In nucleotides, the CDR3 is TGTGCCAGCAGCTCCCCTACTAGCGGCTCCTACGAGCAGTACTTC.

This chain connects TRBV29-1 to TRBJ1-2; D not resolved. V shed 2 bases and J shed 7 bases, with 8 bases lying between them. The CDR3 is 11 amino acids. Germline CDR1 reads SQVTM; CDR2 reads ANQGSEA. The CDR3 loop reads CSVEHAAGYTF. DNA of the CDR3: TGCAGCGTTGAACACGCGGCTGGCTACACCTTC.

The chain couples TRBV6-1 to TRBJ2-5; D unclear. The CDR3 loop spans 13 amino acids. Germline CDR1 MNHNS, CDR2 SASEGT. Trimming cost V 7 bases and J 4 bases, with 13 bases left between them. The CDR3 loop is CASTDWFSETQYF. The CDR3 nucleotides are TGTGCCAGCACCGACTGGTTTTCAGAGACCCAGTACTTC.

The CDR3 bases are TGTGCCAGTCTCCAGTGGACTGAAGCTTTCTTT. Protein product: CASLQWTEAFF. The chain links TRBV6-2 or TRBV6-3 to TRBJ1-1; no clear D gene. CDR1 is MNHEY and CDR2 is SVGEGT in the germline V gene. CDR3 length equals 11 residues. Trimming took 9 bases from V and 5 from J, leaving 10 bases between them.

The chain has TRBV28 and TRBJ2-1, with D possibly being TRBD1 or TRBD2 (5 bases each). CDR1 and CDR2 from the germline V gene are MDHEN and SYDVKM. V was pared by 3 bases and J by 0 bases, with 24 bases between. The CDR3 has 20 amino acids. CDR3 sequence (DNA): TGTGCCAGCAGTTTTATGGGGGTTTCTTTTTTCCGAAGCTCCTACAATGAGCAGTTCTTC. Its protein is CASSFMGVSFFRSSYNEQFF.

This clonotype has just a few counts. The CDR3 DNA is TGTGCCAGCATCGGGACAGGGCCCACCGGGGAGCTGTTTTTT. This codes for CASIGTGPTGELFF. The chain joins TRBV7-9 to TRBJ2-2; 9 bases map to TRBD1. Germline V gives CDR1 SEHNR, CDR2 FQNEAQ (reference sequence). The V gene end was trimmed by 7 bases and the J gene end by 4 bases; junction bases not matched to a gene: 4. The CDR3 runs 14 residues.

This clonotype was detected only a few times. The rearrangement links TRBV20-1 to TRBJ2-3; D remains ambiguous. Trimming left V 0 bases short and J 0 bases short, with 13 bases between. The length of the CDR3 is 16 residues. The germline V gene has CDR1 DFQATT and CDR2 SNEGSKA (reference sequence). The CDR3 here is CSARDRRLASTDTQYF. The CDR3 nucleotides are TGCAGTGCTAGAGATCGGCGACTCGCTAGCACAGATACGCAGTATTTT.

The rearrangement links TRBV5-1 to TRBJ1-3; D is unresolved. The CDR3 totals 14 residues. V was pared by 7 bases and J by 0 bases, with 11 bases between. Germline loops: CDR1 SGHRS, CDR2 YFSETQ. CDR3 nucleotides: TGCGCCAGCGGGGAATCGAGCTCTGGAAACACCATATATTTT. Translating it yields CASGESSSGNTIYF.

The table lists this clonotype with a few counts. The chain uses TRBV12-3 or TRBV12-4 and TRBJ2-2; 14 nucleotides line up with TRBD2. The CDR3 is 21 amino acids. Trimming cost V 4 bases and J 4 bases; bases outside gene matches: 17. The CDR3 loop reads CASSWDGTSGRGAPITGELFF. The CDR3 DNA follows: TGTGCCAGCAGTTGGGACGGGACTAGCGGGAGAGGGGCCCCCATCACCGGGGAGCTGTTTTTT.

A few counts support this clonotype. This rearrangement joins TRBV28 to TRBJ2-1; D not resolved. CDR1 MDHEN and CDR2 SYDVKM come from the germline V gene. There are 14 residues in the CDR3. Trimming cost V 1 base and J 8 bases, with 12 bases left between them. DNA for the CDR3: TGTGCCAGCAGTTTATTGGGGTCCGTCTATGAGCAGTTCTTC. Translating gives CASSLLGSVYEQFF.

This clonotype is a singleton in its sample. CDR3 residues: CASSLDLGLANPVSDEQFF. The CDR3 DNA follows: TGTGCCAGCAGCTTGGACCTGGGACTAGCCAACCCCGTCAGTGATGAGCAGTTCTTC. This sequence joins TRBV11-2 and TRBJ2-1; TRBD2 agrees at 9 bases. This CDR3 contains 19 residues. CDR1 is SGHAT and CDR2 is FQNNGV in the germline V gene. V shed 3 bases, J shed 8 bases, and the junction held 20 bases outside the gene matches.

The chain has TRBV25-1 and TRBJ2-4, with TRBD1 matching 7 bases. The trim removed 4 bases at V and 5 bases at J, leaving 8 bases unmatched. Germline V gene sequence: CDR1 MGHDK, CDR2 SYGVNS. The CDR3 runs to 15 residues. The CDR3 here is CASSVGQAAQNIQYF. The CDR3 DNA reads TGTGCCAGCAGTGTCGGACAGGCAGCACAAAACATTCAGTACTTC. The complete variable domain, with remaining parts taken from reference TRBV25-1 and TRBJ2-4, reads EADIYQTPRYLVIGTGKKITLECSQTMGHDKMYWYQQDPGMELHLIHYSYGVNSTEKGDLSSESTVSRIRTEHFPLTLESARPSHTSQYLCASSVGQAAQNIQYFGAGTRLSVL.

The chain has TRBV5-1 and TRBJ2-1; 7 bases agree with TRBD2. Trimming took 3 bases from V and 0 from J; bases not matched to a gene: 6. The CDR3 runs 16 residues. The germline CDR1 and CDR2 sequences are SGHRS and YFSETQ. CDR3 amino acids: CASSSGLTSSYNEQFF. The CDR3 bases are TGCGCCAGCAGCTCGGGACTAACGAGCTCCTACAATGAGCAGTTCTTC.

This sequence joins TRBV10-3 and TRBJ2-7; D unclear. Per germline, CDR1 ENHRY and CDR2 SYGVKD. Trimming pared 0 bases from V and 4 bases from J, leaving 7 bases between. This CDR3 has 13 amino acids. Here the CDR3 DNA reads TGTGCCATCAGTGAGTCGGGTGTTTACGAGCAGTACTTC. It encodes CAISESGVYEQYF.